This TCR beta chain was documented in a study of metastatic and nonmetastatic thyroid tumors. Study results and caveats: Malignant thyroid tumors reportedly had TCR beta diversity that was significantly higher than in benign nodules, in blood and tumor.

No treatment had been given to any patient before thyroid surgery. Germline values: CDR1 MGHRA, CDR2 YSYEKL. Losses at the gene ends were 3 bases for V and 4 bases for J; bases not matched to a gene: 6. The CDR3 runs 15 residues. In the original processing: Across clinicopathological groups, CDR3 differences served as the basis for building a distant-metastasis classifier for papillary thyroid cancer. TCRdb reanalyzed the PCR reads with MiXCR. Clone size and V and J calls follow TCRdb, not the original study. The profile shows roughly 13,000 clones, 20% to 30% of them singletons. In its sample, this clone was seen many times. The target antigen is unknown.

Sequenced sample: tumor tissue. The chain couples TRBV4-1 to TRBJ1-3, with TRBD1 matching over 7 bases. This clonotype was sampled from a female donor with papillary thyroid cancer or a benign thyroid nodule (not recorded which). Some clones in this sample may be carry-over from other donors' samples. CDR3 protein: CASSQTGSRGNTIYF. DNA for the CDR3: TGCGCCAGCAGCCAGACAGGGTCCCGGGGAAACACCATATATTTT.